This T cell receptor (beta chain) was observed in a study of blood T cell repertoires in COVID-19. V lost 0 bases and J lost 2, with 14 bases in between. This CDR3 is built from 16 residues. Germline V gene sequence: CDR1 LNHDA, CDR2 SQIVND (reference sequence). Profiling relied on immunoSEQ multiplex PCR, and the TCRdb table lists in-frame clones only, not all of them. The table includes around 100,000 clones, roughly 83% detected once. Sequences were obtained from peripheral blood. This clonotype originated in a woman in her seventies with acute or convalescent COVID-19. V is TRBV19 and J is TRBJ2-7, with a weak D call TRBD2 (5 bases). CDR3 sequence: CASSIDRGIGTYEQYF. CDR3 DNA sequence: TGTGCCAGTAGTATAGATCGGGGAATCGGAACCTACGAGCAGTACTTC.